The 10 T cell receptor beta chains given below trace back to one sample, sequenced in a study of OX40 agonist ivuxolimab in advanced cancers. Profiling relied on immunoSEQ multiplex PCR, and the TCRdb table lists in-frame clones only, not all of them. The sample carries 20,000 to 25,000 clones, approximately 78% recorded once. This sample comprised CD4+ or CD8+ T cells sorted from blood, obtained in a trial of the OX40 agonist ivuxolimab. Receptor source: an adult with an advanced solid tumor such as melanoma, head and neck, liver or kidney cancer.

This rearrangement joins TRBV15 to TRBJ1-2; D gene ambiguous. V was clipped by 5 bases and J by 5 bases, with 12 bases between them. CDR3 length equals 13 residues. CDR1 and CDR2 (germline): LNHNV, YYDKDF (reference sequence). CDR3 nucleotide sequence: TGTGCCACCAGCGACGAGGAGGGATATGGCTACACCTTC. Translating gives CATSDEEGYGYTF.

The chain combines TRBV7-2 with TRBJ1-5, with D perhaps TRBD1 (6 bases). Germline CDR1 SGHTA, CDR2 FQGNSA. The length of the CDR3 is 13 residues. V lost 6 bases, J lost 7 bases, and 13 bases lay in between. CDR3 sequence: CASRQTGQQPQHF. The CDR3, as DNA: TGTGCCAGCAGGCAAACAGGGCAACAGCCCCAGCATTTT. The full variable domain, in which reference TRBV7-2 and TRBJ1-5 provide the parts outside the CDR3, is GAGVSQSPSNKVTEKGKDVELRCDPISGHTALYWYRQSLGQGLEFLIYFQGNSAPDKSGLPSDRFSAERTGGSVSTLTIQRTQQEDSAVYLCASRQTGQQPQHFGDGTRLSIL.

The DNA of the CDR3 is TGTGCCAGTTCGTCGGGGCGGGGAAGTGCAGATACGCAGTATTTT. Translated: CASSSGRGSADTQYF. J is TRBJ2-3 and V is TRBV11-3; D may be TRBD2 (6 bases). The length of the CDR3 is 15 residues. Trimming left V 9 bases short and J 4 bases short, with 20 bases between. Germline loops: CDR1 SGHNT, CDR2 YENEEA.

V and J are TRBV6-5 and TRBJ1-2, with a weak D call TRBD1 (6 bases). Trimming cost V 6 bases and J 8 bases, with 16 bases left between them. The germline gives CDR1 MNHEY, CDR2 SVGAGI. The CDR3 loop spans 13 amino acids. In nucleotides, the CDR3 is TGTGCCAGCAGCGAGGACAGAATCTACGGCTACACCTTC. Its protein product is CASSEDRIYGYTF.

V and J are TRBV27 and TRBJ1-1, with a weak D call TRBD1 (5 bases). Germline assignment: CDR1 MNHEY and CDR2 SMNVEV (reference sequence). V was cut by 6 bases and J by 1 base, with 9 bases left in between. The CDR3 is 13 residues long. As DNA, the CDR3 is TGTGCCAGCAGCAGACAGAGGAACACTGAAGCTTTCTTT. It yields the protein CASSRQRNTEAFF.

The chain employs TRBV19 and TRBJ2-7; 10 nucleotides line up with TRBD2. Germline assignment: CDR1 LNHDA and CDR2 SQIVND (reference sequence). The CDR3 covers 15 residues. V lost 4 bases and J lost 2; bases outside the gene matches: 5. This CDR3 is CASSRSGRVPYEQYF. In DNA form, the CDR3 reads TGTGCCAGTAGTAGAAGCGGGAGGGTCCCCTACGAGCAGTACTTC.

The chain recombines TRBV4-2 with TRBJ2-1; 11 bases are a match to TRBD2. Germline assignment: CDR1 LGHNA and CDR2 YNFKEQ. V lost 4 bases to trimming and J lost 9 bases; unmatched junction nucleotides: 8. The length of the CDR3 is 15 residues. The CDR3 sequence: CASSPPGLAGGEQFF. As DNA, the CDR3 is TGTGCCAGCAGCCCTCCCGGACTAGCGGGCGGTGAGCAGTTCTTC.

This clone has only one observation. V and J are TRBV9 and TRBJ2-1; D is unclear. V lost 1 base and J 0 bases, leaving 8 bases between the germline ends. CDR1 and CDR2 from the germline V gene are SGDLS and YYNGEE. The CDR3 loop spans 15 amino acids. For the CDR3, the DNA is TGTGCCAGCAGCGTACAGATCAGCTCCTACAATGAGCAGTTCTTC. Translated, it gives CASSVQISSYNEQFF.

The genes are TRBV28 and TRBJ1-2; D is uncertain. The CDR3 sequence is 12 residues long. From germline, CDR1 is MDHEN and CDR2 SYDVKM. V lost 6 bases to trimming and J lost 4 bases, with 9 bases between them. The CDR3 sequence: CASSLELYGYTF. Written as DNA, the CDR3 is TGTGCCAGCAGCCTCGAACTCTATGGCTACACCTTC.

The rearrangement joins TRBV7-3 to TRBJ2-7, with D tentatively TRBD2 (6 bases). The V gene's germline CDR1 is SGHTA and CDR2 FQGTGA. There are 14 residues in the CDR3. V was pared by 5 bases and J by 3 bases, with 14 bases between. CDR3 sequence reads: CASSQASGVYEQYF. CDR3 sequence (DNA): TGTGCCAGCAGCCAAGCATCGGGAGTCTACGAGCAGTACTTC.